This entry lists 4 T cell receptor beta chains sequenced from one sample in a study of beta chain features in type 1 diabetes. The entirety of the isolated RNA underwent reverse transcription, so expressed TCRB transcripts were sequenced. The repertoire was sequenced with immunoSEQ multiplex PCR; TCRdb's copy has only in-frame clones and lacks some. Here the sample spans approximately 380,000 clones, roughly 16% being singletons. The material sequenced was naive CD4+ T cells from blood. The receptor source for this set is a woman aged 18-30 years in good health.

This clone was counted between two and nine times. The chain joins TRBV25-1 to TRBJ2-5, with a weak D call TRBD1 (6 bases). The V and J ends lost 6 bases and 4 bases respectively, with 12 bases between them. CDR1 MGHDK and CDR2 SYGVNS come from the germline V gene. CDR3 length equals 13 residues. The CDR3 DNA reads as TGTGCCAGCAGGGACAGTGTGCGAGAGACCCAGTACTTC. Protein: CASRDSVRETQYF.

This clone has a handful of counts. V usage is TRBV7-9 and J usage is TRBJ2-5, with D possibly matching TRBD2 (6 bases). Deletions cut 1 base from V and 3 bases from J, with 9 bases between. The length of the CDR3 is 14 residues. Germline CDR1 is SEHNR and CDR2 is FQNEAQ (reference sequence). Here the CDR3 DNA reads TGTGCCAGCAGCTTAGGCGGCGGGAAAGAGACCCAGTACTTC. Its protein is CASSLGGGKETQYF.

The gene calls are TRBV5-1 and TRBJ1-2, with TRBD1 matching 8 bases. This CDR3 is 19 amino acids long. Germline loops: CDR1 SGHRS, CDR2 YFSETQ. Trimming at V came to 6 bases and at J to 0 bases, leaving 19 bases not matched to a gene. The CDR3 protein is CASTPRFGTGGLPNYGYTF. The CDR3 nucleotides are TGCGCCAGCACTCCTCGGTTTGGGACAGGCGGTCTACCTAACTATGGCTACACCTTC.

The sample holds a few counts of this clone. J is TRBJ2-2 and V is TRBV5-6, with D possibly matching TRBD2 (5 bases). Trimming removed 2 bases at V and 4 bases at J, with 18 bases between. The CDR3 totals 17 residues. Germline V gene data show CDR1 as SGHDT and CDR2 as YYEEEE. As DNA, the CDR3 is TGTGCCAGCAGCTTTTCTGGACTGGCCCTTCTCACCGGGGAGCTGTTTTTT. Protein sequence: CASSFSGLALLTGELFF.